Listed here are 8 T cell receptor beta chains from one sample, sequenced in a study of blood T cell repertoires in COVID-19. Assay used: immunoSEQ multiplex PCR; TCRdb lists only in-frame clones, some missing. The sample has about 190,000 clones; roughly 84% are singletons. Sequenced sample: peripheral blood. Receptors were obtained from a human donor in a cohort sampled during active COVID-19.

CDR3 nucleotides: TGTGCCAGCAGCTTAGGCAGAAACACCGGGGAGCTGTTTTTT. It codes for CASSLGRNTGELFF. The chain has TRBV7-9 and TRBJ2-2; D not certain. Germline V gene lookup returns CDR1 SEHNR and CDR2 FQNEAQ (reference sequence). The V end lost 1 base, the J end lost 2 bases, and 5 bases lay between the germline ends. CDR3 size: 14 residues.

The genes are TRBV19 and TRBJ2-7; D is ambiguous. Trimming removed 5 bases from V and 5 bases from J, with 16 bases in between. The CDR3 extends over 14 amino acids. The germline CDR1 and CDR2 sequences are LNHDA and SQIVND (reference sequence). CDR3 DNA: TGTGCCAGTAGTGAGAACTGGTCTATGGACGAGCAGTACTTC. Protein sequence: CASSENWSMDEQYF.

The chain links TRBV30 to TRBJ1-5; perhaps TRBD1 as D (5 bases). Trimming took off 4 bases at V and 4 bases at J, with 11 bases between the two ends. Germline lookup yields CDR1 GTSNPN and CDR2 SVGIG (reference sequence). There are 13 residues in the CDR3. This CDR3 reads CAWNQGWNQPQHF. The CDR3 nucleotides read TGTGCCTGGAACCAGGGTTGGAATCAGCCCCAGCATTTT. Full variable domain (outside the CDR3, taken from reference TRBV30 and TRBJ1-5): SQTIHQWPATLVQPVGSPLSLECTVEGTSNPNLYWYRQAAGRGLQLLFYSVGIGQISSEVPQNLSASRPQDRQFILSSKKLLLSDSGFYLCAWNQGWNQPQHFGDGTRLSIL.

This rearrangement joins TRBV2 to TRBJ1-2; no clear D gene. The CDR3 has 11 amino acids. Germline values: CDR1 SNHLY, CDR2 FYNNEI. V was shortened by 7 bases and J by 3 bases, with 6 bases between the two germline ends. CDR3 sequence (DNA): TGTGCCAGCACCGCAGACTATGGCTACACCTTC. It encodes CASTADYGYTF. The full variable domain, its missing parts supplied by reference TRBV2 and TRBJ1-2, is EPEVTQTPSHQVTQMGQEVILRCVPISNHLYFYWYRQILGQKVEFLVSFYNNEISEKSEIFDDQFSVERPDGSNFTLKIRSTKLEDSAMYFCASTADYGYTFGSGTRLTVV.

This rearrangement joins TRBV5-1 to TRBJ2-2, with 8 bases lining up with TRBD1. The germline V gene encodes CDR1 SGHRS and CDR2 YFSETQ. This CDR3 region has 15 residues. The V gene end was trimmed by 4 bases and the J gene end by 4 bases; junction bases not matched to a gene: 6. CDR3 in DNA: TGCGCCAGCAGCCCGGACAGGGTTCGCACCGGGGAGCTGTTTTTT. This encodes CASSPDRVRTGELFF.

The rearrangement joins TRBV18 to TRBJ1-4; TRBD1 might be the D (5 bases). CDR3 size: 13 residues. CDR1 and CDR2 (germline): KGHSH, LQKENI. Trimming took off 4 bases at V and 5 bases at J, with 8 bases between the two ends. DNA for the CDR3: TGTGCCAGCTCACGGGGGGAAAATGAAAAACTGTTTTTT. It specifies CASSRGENEKLFF.

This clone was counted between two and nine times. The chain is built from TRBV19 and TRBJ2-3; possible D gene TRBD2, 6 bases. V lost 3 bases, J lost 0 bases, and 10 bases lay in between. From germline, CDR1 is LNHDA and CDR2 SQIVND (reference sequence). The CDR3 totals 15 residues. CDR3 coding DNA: TGTGCCAGTAGTATGGGGGAGGCTAGCACAGATACGCAGTATTTT. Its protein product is CASSMGEASTDTQYF.

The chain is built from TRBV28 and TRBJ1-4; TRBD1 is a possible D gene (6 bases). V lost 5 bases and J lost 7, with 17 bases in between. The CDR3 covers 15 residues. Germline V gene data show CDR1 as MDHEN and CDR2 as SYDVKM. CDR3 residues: CASSPSRGIGEKLFF. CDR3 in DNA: TGTGCCAGCAGTCCTTCCAGGGGTATAGGTGAAAAACTGTTTTTT. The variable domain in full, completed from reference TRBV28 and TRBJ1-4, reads DVKVTQSSRYLVKRTGEKVFLECVQDMDHENMFWYRQDPGLGLRLIYFSYDVKMKEKGDIPEGYSVSREKKERFSLILESASTNQTSMYLCASSPSRGIGEKLFFGSGTQLSVL.